Below, 12 T cell receptor beta chains from the same sample are listed, as sequenced in a study of T-cell reconstitution after alpha-beta-depleted transplantation in children. Unique molecular identifiers were incorporated into the prepared TCRbeta library. TCRdb re-called the PCR reads with MiXCR, one entry per CDR3 protein. Among some 400,000 distinct CDR3 sequences listed, around 21% were seen once. Sequencing used PBMCs from the stem cell graft donor, obtained from the stem cell graft. These TCRs come from a human donor who donated a stem cell graft to a child with acute myeloid leukemia.

This clonotype was recorded many times. The rearrangement uses TRBV29-1 and TRBJ2-1, with 10 bases matching TRBD2. Per germline, CDR1 SQVTM and CDR2 ANQGSEA. The CDR3 has 14 residues. J was trimmed by 8 bases and V by 2 bases; bases with no gene match: 6. The CDR3 protein is CSVERGLARDEQFF. As DNA, the CDR3 is TGCAGCGTTGAACGGGGACTAGCGCGGGATGAGCAGTTCTTC.

This clonotype appeared many times. This chain connects TRBV20-1 to TRBJ2-7, with TRBD2 as a possible D gene (6 bases). This CDR3 is 14 amino acids long. Germline lookup yields CDR1 DFQATT and CDR2 SNEGSKA (reference sequence). The V end lost 6 bases, the J end lost 0 bases, and 15 bases lay between the germline ends. The CDR3 protein is CSARKGGDSYEQYF. For the CDR3, the DNA is TGCAGTGCCCGTAAAGGCGGGGACTCCTACGAGCAGTACTTC.

This clonotype was found a few times. V is TRBV20-1 and J is TRBJ2-7; D not certain. The CDR3 has 15 amino acids. V was clipped by 5 bases and J by 2 bases, with 19 bases between them. CDR1 and CDR2 (germline): DFQATT, SNEGSKA (reference sequence). CDR3 sequence: CSAEPSASPTYEQYF. CDR3 bases: TGCAGTGCTGAACCGTCGGCCTCCCCTACCTACGAGCAGTACTTC.

CDR3 bases: TGTGCCAGCAGTTCAGCGGGAGGGCCGGACAATGAGCAGTTCTTC. Its protein is CASSSAGGPDNEQFF. The chain has TRBV28 and TRBJ2-1; 10 positions agree with TRBD2. V trimming: 4 bases; J trimming: 5 bases; junction bases outside the gene matches: 5. CDR1 MDHEN and CDR2 SYDVKM come from the germline V gene. The CDR3 spans 15 residues.

The chain links TRBV24-1 to TRBJ2-1; 8 nucleotides agree with TRBD1. Germline CDR1 is KGHDR and CDR2 is SFDVKD. The length of the CDR3 is 12 residues. The J segment lost 8 bases and the V segment lost 7 bases, leaving 3 bases of the junction unmatched. CDR3 residues: CATSRGLDEQFF. The CDR3 DNA sequence: TGTGCCACCAGCAGGGGGCTAGATGAGCAGTTCTTC.

The V and J genes are TRBV5-1 and TRBJ2-7; D may correspond to TRBD1 or TRBD2 (7 bases each). Germline CDR1 and CDR2: SGHRS and YFSETQ. The V and J ends lost 2 bases and 2 bases respectively, with 11 bases between them. The length of the CDR3 is 14 residues. This CDR3 is CASSLQGRAYEQYF. The CDR3 nucleotides are TGCGCCAGCAGCTTACAGGGGAGGGCCTACGAGCAGTACTTC.

This clonotype has only one observation. This rearrangement joins TRBV5-1 to TRBJ1-4; 7 bases fit TRBD1. There are 17 residues in the CDR3. Germline-derived CDR1 and CDR2 are SGHRS and YFSETQ. After removal of 0 bases from V and 7 bases from J, the junction contained 12 bases not matched to a gene. The CDR3: CASSLGVVTTGTEKLFF. CDR3 in DNA: TGCGCCAGCAGCTTGGGAGTAGTGACGACAGGGACTGAAAAACTGTTTTTT.

This clonotype was counted at least ten times. V usage is TRBV29-1 and J usage is TRBJ1-2, with 8 nucleotides matching TRBD1. This CDR3 spans 17 amino acids. Trimming cost V 0 bases and J 0 bases; bases outside gene matches: 9. Germline V gives CDR1 SQVTM, CDR2 ANQGSEA. The CDR3 coding sequence is TGCAGCGTTGAAGAACGGACAGGGTCTCTGTCTAACTATGGCTACACCTTC. The encoded protein is CSVEERTGSLSNYGYTF.

The sample holds many counts of this clonotype. The CDR3 region is CASSWGRYEQYF. CDR3 in DNA: TGTGCCAGCAGCTGGGGCCGGTACGAGCAGTACTTC. The chain carries TRBV7-8 and TRBJ2-7, with a tentative D call TRBD1 (5 bases). The V and J ends lost 4 bases and 4 bases respectively, with 8 bases between them. In germline, CDR1 is SGHVS, CDR2 FQNEAQ. The CDR3 sequence is 12 residues long.

The J gene is TRBJ1-1, the V gene TRBV11-2; D not certain. The CDR3 consists of 15 residues. V lost 4 bases and J 0 bases, leaving 12 bases between the germline ends. Germline loops: CDR1 SGHAT, CDR2 FQNNGV. CDR3 sequence reads: CASSSIRGVNTEAFF. The CDR3 coding sequence is TGTGCCAGCAGCTCTATCCGCGGTGTGAACACTGAAGCTTTCTTT.

The chain joins TRBV7-9 to TRBJ1-1; D is possibly TRBD1 (5 bases). Germline V CDR1 and CDR2: SEHNR, FQNEAQ (reference sequence). The CDR3 loop spans 14 amino acids. V was trimmed by 4 bases and J by 1 base, leaving 10 bases between them. For the CDR3, the DNA is TGTGCCAGCAGCTACGGGACGGGGAACACTGAAGCTTTCTTT. Translation gives CASSYGTGNTEAFF.

The V and J genes are TRBV5-1 and TRBJ2-3, with 7 bases fitting TRBD1. V was pared by 4 bases and J by 6 bases, with 14 bases of the junction left unmatched. Germline CDR1 and CDR2: SGHRS and YFSETQ. This CDR3 is 16 amino acids long. This CDR3 is CASSPPTGNGADTQYF. The CDR3 region has the DNA TGCGCCAGCAGCCCACCGACAGGGAATGGGGCCGATACGCAGTATTTT.